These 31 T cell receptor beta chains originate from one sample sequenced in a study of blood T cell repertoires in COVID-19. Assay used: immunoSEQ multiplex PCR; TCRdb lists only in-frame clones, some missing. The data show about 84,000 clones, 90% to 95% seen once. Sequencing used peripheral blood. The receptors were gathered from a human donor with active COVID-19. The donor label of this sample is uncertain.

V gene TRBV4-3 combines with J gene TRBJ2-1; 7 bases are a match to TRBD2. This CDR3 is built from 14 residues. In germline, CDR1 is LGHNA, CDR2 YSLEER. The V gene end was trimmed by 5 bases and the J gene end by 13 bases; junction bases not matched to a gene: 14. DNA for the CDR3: TGCGCCAGCAGCGTAGCACATGGGGGGGGAGTTCAGTTCTTC. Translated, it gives CASSVAHGGGVQFF.

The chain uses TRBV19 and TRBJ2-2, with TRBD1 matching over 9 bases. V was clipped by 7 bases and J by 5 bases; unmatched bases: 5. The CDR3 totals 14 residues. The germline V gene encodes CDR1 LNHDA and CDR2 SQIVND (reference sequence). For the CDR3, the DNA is TGTGCCAGTAAGGGACAGGGAGGAACCGGGGAGCTGTTTTTT. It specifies CASKGQGGTGELFF.

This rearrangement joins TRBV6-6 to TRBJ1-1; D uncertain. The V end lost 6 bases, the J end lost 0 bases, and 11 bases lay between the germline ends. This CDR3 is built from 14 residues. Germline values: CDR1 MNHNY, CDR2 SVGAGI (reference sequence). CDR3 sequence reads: CASRDGFMNTEAFF. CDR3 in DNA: TGTGCCAGCAGAGATGGCTTTATGAACACTGAAGCTTTCTTT.

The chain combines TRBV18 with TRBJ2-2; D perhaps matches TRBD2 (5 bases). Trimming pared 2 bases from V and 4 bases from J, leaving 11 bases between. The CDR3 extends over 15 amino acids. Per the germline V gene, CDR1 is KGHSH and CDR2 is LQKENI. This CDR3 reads CASSPSSGPTGELFF. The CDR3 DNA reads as TGTGCCAGCTCACCATCCAGCGGACCCACCGGGGAGCTGTTTTTT.

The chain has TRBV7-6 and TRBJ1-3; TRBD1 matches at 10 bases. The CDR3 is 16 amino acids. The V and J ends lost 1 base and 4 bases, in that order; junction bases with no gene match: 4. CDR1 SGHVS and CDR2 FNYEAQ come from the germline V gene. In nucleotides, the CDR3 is TGTGCCAGCAGCTTAGATGGGGACAGGGGAGGAAACACCATATATTTT. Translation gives CASSLDGDRGGNTIYF.

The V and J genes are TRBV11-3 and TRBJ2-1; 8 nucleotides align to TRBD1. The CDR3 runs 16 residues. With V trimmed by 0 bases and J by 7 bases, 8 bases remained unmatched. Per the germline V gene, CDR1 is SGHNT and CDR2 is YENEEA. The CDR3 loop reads CASSLESAGGLNEQFF. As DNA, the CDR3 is TGTGCCAGCAGCTTAGAATCGGCAGGGGGCCTGAATGAGCAGTTCTTC.

In DNA form, the CDR3 reads TGTGCCAGCAGCGTCGTTACTAGCGTAGCAGATACGCAGTATTTT. As protein: CASSVVTSVADTQYF. The V and J genes are TRBV9 and TRBJ2-3, with 7 bases fitting TRBD2. The germline gives CDR1 SGDLS, CDR2 YYNGEE. V dropped 2 bases and J dropped 4; count of bases not matched to a gene: 7. This CDR3 contains 15 residues.

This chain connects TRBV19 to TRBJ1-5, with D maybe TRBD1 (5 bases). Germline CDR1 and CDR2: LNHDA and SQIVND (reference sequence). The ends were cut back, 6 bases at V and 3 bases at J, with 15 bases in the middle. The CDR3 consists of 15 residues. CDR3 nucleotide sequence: TGTGCCAGTAGCTCCTTGGGGCAGTCCAATCAGCCCCAGCATTTT. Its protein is CASSSLGQSNQPQHF.

The CDR3 region has the DNA TGTGCCAGCAGTTACTCGAGGGCCGCTAGCGGGAGCGACATTCAGTACTTC. Translation: CASSYSRAASGSDIQYF. The genes are TRBV6-2 or TRBV6-3 and TRBJ2-4, with TRBD2 identical over 10 bases. The CDR3 consists of 17 residues. Trimming removed 0 bases from V and 8 bases from J; junction bases left unmatched: 10. CDR1 and CDR2 from the germline V gene are MNHEY and SVGEGT.

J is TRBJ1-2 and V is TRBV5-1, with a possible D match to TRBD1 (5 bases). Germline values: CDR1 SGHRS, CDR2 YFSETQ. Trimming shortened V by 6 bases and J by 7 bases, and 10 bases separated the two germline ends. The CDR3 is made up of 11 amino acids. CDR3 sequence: CASMGEGGYTF. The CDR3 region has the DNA TGCGCCAGCATGGGGGAGGGTGGCTACACCTTC.

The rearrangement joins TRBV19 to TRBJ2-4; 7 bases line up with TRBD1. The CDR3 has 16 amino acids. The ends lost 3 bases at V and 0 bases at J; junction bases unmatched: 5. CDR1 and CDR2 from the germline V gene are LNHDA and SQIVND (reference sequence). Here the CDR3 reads CASSMVQGLAKNIQYF. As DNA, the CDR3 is TGTGCCAGTAGTATGGTACAGGGGTTAGCCAAAAACATTCAGTACTTC.

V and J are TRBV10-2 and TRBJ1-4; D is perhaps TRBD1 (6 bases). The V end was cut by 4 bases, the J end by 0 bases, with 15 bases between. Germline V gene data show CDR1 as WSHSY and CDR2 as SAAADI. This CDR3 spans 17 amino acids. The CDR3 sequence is CASSGTADLATNEKLFF. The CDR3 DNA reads TGCGCCAGCAGTGGGACAGCTGACTTAGCAACTAATGAAAAACTGTTTTTT.

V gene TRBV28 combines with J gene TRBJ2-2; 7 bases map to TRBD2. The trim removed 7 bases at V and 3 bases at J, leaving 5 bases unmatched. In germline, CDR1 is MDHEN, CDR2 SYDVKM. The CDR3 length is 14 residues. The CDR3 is CASTGTIHTGELFF. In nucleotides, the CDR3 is TGTGCCAGCACCGGGACTATACACACCGGGGAGCTGTTTTTT. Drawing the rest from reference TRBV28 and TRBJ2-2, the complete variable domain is DVKVTQSSRYLVKRTGEKVFLECVQDMDHENMFWYRQDPGLGLRLIYFSYDVKMKEKGDIPEGYSVSREKKERFSLILESASTNQTSMYLCASTGTIHTGELFFGEGSRLTVL.

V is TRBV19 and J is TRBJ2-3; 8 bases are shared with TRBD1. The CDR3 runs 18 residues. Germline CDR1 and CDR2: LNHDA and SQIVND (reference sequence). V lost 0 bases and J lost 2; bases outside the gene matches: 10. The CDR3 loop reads CASSIEPWAGGITDTQYF. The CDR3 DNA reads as TGTGCCAGTAGTATAGAACCTTGGGCAGGGGGCATCACAGATACGCAGTATTTT. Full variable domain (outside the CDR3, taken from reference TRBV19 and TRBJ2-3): DGGITQSPKYLFRKEGQNVTLSCEQNLNHDAMYWYRQDPGQGLRLIYYSQIVNDFQKGDIAEGYSVSREKKESFPLTVTSAQKNPTAFYLCASSIEPWAGGITDTQYFGPGTRLTVL.

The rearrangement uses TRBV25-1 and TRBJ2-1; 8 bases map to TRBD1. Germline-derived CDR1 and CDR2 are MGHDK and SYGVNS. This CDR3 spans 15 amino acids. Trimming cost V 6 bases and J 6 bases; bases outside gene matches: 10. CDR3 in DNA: TGTGCCAGCAGAATACGGACAGGGACCCTCAATGAGCAGTTCTTC. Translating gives CASRIRTGTLNEQFF.

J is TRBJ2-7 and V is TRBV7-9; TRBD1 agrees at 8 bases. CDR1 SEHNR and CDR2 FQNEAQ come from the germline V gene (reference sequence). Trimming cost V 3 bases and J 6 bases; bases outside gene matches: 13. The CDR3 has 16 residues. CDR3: CASSFAGTGAFGEQYF. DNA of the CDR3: TGTGCCAGCAGCTTTGCCGGGACAGGAGCCTTTGGCGAGCAGTACTTC.

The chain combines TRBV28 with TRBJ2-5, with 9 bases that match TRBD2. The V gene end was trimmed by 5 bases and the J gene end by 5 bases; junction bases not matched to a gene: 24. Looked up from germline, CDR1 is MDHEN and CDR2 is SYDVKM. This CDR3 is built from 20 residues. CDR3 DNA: TGTGCCAGCAGTAACAGAGGTCTAGCGGGAAATTGGCGATCGGGGGAGACCCAGTACTTC. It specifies CASSNRGLAGNWRSGETQYF.

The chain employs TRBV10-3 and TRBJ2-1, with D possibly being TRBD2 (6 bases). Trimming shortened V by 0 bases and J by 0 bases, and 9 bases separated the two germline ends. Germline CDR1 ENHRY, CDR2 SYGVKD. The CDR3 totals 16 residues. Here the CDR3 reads CAISESAGSSYNEQFF. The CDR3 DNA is TGTGCCATCAGTGAGTCGGCGGGAAGCTCCTACAATGAGCAGTTCTTC.

The CDR3 nucleotides read TGTGCCAGCAGCCGGGATTCACCCCTCCACTTT. This codes for CASSRDSPLHF. This chain links TRBV12-3 or TRBV12-4 with TRBJ1-6; no reliable D call. The V gene lost 6 bases and the J gene lost 8 bases, with 5 bases spanning the gap. This CDR3 comprises 11 residues.

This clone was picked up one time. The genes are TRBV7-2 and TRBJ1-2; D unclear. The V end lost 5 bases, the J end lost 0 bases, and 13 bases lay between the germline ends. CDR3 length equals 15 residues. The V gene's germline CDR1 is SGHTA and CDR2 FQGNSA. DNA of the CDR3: TGTGCCAGCAGCCGTCCGGGAGGATCTAACTATGGCTACACCTTC. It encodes CASSRPGGSNYGYTF. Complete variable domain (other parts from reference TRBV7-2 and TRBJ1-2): GAGVSQSPSNKVTEKGKDVELRCDPISGHTALYWYRQSLGQGLEFLIYFQGNSAPDKSGLPSDRFSAERTGGSVSTLTIQRTQQEDSAVYLCASSRPGGSNYGYTFGSGTRLTVV.

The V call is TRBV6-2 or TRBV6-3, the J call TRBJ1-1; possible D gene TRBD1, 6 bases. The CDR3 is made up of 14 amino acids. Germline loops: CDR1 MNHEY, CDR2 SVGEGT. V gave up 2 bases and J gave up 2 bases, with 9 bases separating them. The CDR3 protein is CASSYAGANTEAFF. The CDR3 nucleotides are TGTGCCAGCAGTTACGCGGGGGCAAACACTGAAGCTTTCTTT.

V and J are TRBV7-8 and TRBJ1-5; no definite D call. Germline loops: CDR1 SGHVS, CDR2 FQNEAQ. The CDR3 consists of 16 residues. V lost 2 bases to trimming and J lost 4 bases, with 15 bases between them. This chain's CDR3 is CASSLSRAAGNQPQHF. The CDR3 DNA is TGTGCCAGCAGCTTAAGTAGGGCGGCGGGTAATCAGCCCCAGCATTTT.

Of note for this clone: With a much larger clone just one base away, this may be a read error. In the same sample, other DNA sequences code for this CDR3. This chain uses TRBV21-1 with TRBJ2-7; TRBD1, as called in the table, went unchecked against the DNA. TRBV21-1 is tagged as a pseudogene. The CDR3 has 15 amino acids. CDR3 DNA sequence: TGTGCCAGCAGCAACTCAAGGACAGGGTACTACGAGCAATACTTC. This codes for CASSNSRTGYYEQYF.

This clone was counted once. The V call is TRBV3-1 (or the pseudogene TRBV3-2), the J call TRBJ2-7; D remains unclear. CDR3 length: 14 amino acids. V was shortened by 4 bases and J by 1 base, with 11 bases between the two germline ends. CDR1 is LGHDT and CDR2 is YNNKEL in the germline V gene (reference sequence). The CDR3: CASSLLQASYEQYF. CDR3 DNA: TGTGCCAGCAGCCTACTCCAGGCTTCCTACGAGCAGTACTTC.

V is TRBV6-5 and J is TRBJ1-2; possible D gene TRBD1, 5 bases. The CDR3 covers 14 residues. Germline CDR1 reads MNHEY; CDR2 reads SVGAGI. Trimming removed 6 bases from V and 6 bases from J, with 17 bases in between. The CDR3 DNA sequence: TGTGCCAGCAGGGGGGGGTTCAGGCCCGATGGCTACACCTTC. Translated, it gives CASRGGFRPDGYTF.

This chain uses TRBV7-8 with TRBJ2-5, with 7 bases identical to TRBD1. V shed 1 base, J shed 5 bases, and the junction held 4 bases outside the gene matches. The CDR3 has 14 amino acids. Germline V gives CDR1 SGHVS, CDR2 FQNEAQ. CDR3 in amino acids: CASSLGEGAETQYF. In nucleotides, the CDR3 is TGTGCCAGCAGCTTAGGCGAGGGGGCGGAGACCCAGTACTTC.

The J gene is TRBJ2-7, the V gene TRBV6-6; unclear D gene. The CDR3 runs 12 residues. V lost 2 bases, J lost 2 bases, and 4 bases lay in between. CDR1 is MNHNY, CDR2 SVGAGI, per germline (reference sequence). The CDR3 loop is CASSYTTYEQYF. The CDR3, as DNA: TGTGCCAGCAGTTACACTACCTACGAGCAGTACTTC.

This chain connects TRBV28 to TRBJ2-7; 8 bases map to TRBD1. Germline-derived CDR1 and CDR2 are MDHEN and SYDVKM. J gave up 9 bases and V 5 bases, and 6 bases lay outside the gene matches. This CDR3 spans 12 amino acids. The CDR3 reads CASSDRGLGQYF. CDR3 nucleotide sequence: TGTGCCAGCAGTGACAGGGGTTTAGGGCAGTACTTC.

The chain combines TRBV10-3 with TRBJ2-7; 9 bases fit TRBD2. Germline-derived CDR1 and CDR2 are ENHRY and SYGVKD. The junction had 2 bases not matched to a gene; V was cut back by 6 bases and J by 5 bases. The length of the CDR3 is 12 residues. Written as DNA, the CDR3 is TGTGCCATCAGCCGACTAGCGGACGAGCAGTACTTC. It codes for CAISRLADEQYF.

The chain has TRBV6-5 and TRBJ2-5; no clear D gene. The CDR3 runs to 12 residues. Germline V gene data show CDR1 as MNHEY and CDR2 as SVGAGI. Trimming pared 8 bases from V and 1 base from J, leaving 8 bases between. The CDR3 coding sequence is TGTGCCAGCTCGCGGAGCCAAGAGACCCAGTACTTC. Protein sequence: CASSRSQETQYF.

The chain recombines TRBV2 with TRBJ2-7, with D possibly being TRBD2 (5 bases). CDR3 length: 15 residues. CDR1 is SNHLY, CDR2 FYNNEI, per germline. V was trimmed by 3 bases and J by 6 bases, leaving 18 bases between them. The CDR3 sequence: CASSEVAGPLGEQYF. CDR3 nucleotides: TGTGCCAGCAGTGAGGTTGCGGGCCCGCTGGGCGAGCAGTACTTC.